Listed here are 15 T cell receptor beta chains from one sample, sequenced in a study of OX40 agonist ivuxolimab in advanced cancers. Produced via immunoSEQ multiplex PCR; TCRdb's table is partial and in-frame only. The repertoire holds about 30,000 clones, with 75% to 95% as singletons. This sample comprised CD4+ or CD8+ T cells sorted from blood, obtained in a trial of the OX40 agonist ivuxolimab. The receptors stem from an adult with an advanced solid tumor such as melanoma, head and neck, liver or kidney cancer.

This clone came up once. The chain is built from TRBV29-1 and TRBJ2-7, with TRBD2 matching 10 bases. V shed 1 base and J 0 bases; nucleotides not matched to a gene: 6. The CDR3 runs to 16 residues. Germline V gene data show CDR1 as SQVTM and CDR2 as ANQGSEA. CDR3 nucleotides: TGCAGCGTTGAAGGGCCTAGCGGGAGTCCCTCCTACGAGCAGTACTTC. Residues: CSVEGPSGSPSYEQYF.

CDR3 amino acids: CASSQALFRGAGELFF. The CDR3, as DNA: TGCGCCAGCAGCCAGGCCCTCTTCAGGGGTGCCGGGGAGCTGTTTTTT. The chain recombines TRBV4-1 with TRBJ2-2; possibly TRBD1 for D (6 bases). CDR1 MGHRA and CDR2 YSYEKL come from the germline V gene. This CDR3 has 16 residues. Trimming took 3 bases from V and 6 from J, leaving 17 bases between them.

This clone appeared a few times. V gene TRBV27 combines with J gene TRBJ2-7; tentative D call: TRBD1 (5 bases). Trimming removed 2 bases from V and 4 bases from J, with 15 bases in between. The CDR3 length is 15 residues. Germline CDR1 and CDR2: MNHEY and SMNVEV (reference sequence). CDR3 coding DNA: TGTGCCAGCAGTTTAGGGTGGGGCAGATATTACGAGCAGTACTTC. Translating gives CASSLGWGRYYEQYF.

The chain is built from TRBV27 and TRBJ2-2, with TRBD1 identical over 8 bases. The CDR3 is made up of 20 amino acids. Germline assignment: CDR1 MNHEY and CDR2 SMNVEV (reference sequence). Losses at the gene ends were 0 bases for V and 4 bases for J; bases not matched to a gene: 16. Here the CDR3 DNA reads TGTGCCAGCAGTTTATCCCACACAAGGGAGACAGGGGAGACCACCGGGGAGCTGTTTTTT. Protein product: CASSLSHTRETGETTGELFF.

The V call is TRBV6-6, the J call TRBJ2-2; D is uncertain. The CDR3 extends over 14 amino acids. V was shortened by 3 bases and J by 5 bases, with 10 bases between the two germline ends. The germline V gene encodes CDR1 MNHNY and CDR2 SVGAGI (reference sequence). In DNA form, the CDR3 reads TGTGCCAGCAGTTATAAGGGTTTTACCGGGGAGCTGTTTTTT. It specifies CASSYKGFTGELFF.

The chain couples TRBV7-3 to TRBJ2-1, with a possible D match to TRBD2 (5 bases). Germline V CDR1 and CDR2: SGHTA, FQGTGA. The CDR3 has 13 residues. Trimming took off 3 bases at V and 4 bases at J, with 7 bases between the two ends. CDR3 residues: CASSFGGYNEQFF. The CDR3 DNA reads TGTGCCAGCAGCTTCGGAGGATACAATGAGCAGTTCTTC.

The chain uses TRBV29-1 and TRBJ2-7; 9 bases match TRBD1. CDR1 SQVTM and CDR2 ANQGSEA come from the germline V gene. This CDR3 comprises 15 residues. With 0 bases clipped from V and 5 bases from J, the junction kept 8 bases outside the gene matches. Written as DNA, the CDR3 is TGCAGCGTTGAAGAATCTGGACAGGGGCTCAACGAGCAGTACTTC. Amino acid sequence: CSVEESGQGLNEQYF.

The chain links TRBV13 to TRBJ1-1; D unclear. Germline CDR1 and CDR2: PRHDT and FYEKMQ (reference sequence). V dropped 1 base and J dropped 0 bases, with 9 bases sitting between them. CDR3 length: 15 amino acids. The CDR3 DNA sequence: TGTGCCAGCAGCTTAGAAAGGGAAATGAACACTGAAGCTTTCTTT. This sequence encodes CASSLEREMNTEAFF.

The CDR3 DNA is TGCGCCAGCAGCCAAGCTCAACAGGGACGCACTGAAGCTTTCTTT. Its protein product is CASSQAQQGRTEAFF. This chain joins TRBV4-1 and TRBJ1-1; TRBD1 is a possible D gene (6 bases). Deletions cut 1 base from V and 4 bases from J, with 13 bases between. The germline CDR1 and CDR2 sequences are MGHRA and YSYEKL. The CDR3 is 15 amino acids.

The chain recombines TRBV6-5 with TRBJ2-7; D uncertain. This CDR3 is 15 amino acids long. Trimming removed 5 bases at V and 4 bases at J, with 18 bases between. The germline V gene has CDR1 MNHEY and CDR2 SVGAGI. CDR3 amino acids: CASSPLPGVGYEQYV. CDR3 in DNA: TGTGCCAGCAGTCCCCTGCCTGGGGTCGGATACGAGCAGTACGTC.

The J gene is TRBJ2-1, the V gene TRBV27, with 10 nucleotides matching TRBD1. Germline-derived CDR1 and CDR2 are MNHEY and SMNVEV (reference sequence). The CDR3 sequence is 15 residues long. The trim removed 4 bases at V and 6 bases at J, leaving 6 bases unmatched. The CDR3 spells CASSSPGTGVNEQFF. The DNA of the CDR3 is TGTGCCAGCAGTTCCCCCGGGACAGGGGTCAATGAGCAGTTCTTC.

The chain couples TRBV15 to TRBJ1-4; D gene ambiguous. The CDR3 totals 16 residues. CDR1 LNHNV and CDR2 YYDKDF come from the germline V gene (reference sequence). With 3 bases removed from V and 0 bases from J, the gap between germline ends came to 11 bases. The CDR3, as DNA: TGTGCCACCAGCAGGACGGCGGGTACAACTAATGAAAAACTGTTTTTT. Encoded protein: CATSRTAGTTNEKLFF.

The chain combines TRBV4-1 with TRBJ2-3; no firm D call. Germline CDR1 reads MGHRA; CDR2 reads YSYEKL. The V and J ends lost 0 bases and 4 bases respectively, with 8 bases between them. This CDR3 contains 14 residues. The CDR3 bases are TGCGCCAGCAGCCAAGATATGGGCTCAGATACGCAGTATTTT. Its protein is CASSQDMGSDTQYF.

This clone was found once. This chain connects TRBV27 to TRBJ2-1; TRBD2 aligns across 8 bases. Per germline, CDR1 MNHEY and CDR2 SMNVEV (reference sequence). Unmatched junction bases numbered 4, after V lost 3 bases and J lost 15 bases. The CDR3 covers 11 residues. CDR3 protein: CASSLGTRLFF. In DNA form, the CDR3 reads TGTGCCAGCAGTTTGGGGACTAGGCTGTTCTTC.

J is TRBJ1-1 and V is TRBV4-1; D ambiguous. CDR1 is MGHRA and CDR2 is YSYEKL in the germline V gene. The CDR3 runs to 14 residues. V lost 4 bases and J lost 5, with 14 bases in between. Here the CDR3 reads CASSLGSSRTEAFF. The CDR3, as DNA: TGCGCCAGCAGCCTAGGGTCCTCCCGAACTGAAGCTTTCTTT.